This TCR beta chain was profiled in a study of blood T cell repertoires in COVID-19. Study summary: COVID-19 samples collected from the United States, Italy and Spain covered acute and convalescent phases. T cells, B-cell-depleted T cells, or PBMCs supplied cDNA or gDNA.

How the authors handled the data: Amplification from reference gene primers served as the basis for estimated nucleated cell counts. Using immunoSEQ multiplex PCR, the repertoire was profiled, and TCRdb retains in-frame clones only, with some absent. V, J and clone size reflect that table, while D and trimming were determined from the DNA. This table holds 110,000 to 150,000 clones, around 90% found once. This clone is a singleton in its sample. Germline CDR1 and CDR2: LNHDA and SQIVND (reference sequence). V gave up 7 bases and J gave up 8 bases, with 9 bases separating them. This CDR3 comprises 12 residues.

This chain uses TRBV19 with TRBJ1-6, with unresolved D. The specimen was peripheral blood. This clonotype was obtained from a human donor in a cohort sampled during active COVID-19. The CDR3 protein is CASNRGDSPLHF. The CDR3 coding sequence is TGTGCCAGTAACCGAGGTGATTCACCCCTCCACTTT.